The 17 T cell receptor beta chains below come from one sample, sequenced in a study of blood T cell repertoires in COVID-19. Clones were sequenced by immunoSEQ multiplex PCR, and TCRdb holds only the in-frame ones, with some missing. The sample carries some 150,000 clones, around 90% recorded once. The specimen was peripheral blood. The receptors were gathered from a woman in her sixties or seventies with acute or convalescent COVID-19.

V gene TRBV3-1 (or the pseudogene TRBV3-2) combines with J gene TRBJ1-2, with 9 bases aligning to TRBD1. CDR1 is LGHDT and CDR2 is YNNKEL in the germline V gene (reference sequence). The CDR3 extends over 13 amino acids. J was trimmed by 8 bases and V by 1 base; bases with no gene match: 2. The CDR3 bases are TGTGCCAGCAGCCAAGGACAGGGGGAAGGCTACACCTTC. It encodes CASSQGQGEGYTF.

This clone was seen only a few times. At the DNA level, this CDR3 is encoded by other sequences in the same sample as well. V is TRBV19 and J is TRBJ2-2, with TRBD1 identical over 11 bases. J was trimmed by 4 bases and V by 4 bases; bases with no gene match: 5. Germline CDR1 LNHDA, CDR2 SQIVND (reference sequence). CDR3 length: 16 amino acids. Here the CDR3 reads CASSTRDRGGTGELFF. CDR3 DNA sequence: TGTGCCAGTAGTACCCGGGACAGGGGGGGCACCGGGGAGCTGTTTTTT.

The rearrangement uses TRBV11-2 and TRBJ2-1; 7 positions agree with TRBD2. CDR3 length equals 14 residues. V shed 0 bases and J 8 bases; nucleotides not matched to a gene: 4. From germline, CDR1 is SGHAT and CDR2 FQNNGV. CDR3 sequence (DNA): TGTGCCAGCAGCTTAGATCGGGGGGTCTATGAGCAGTTCTTC. It yields the protein CASSLDRGVYEQFF.

The chain recombines TRBV4-1 with TRBJ2-3; possible D gene TRBD1, 6 bases. The CDR3 has 16 amino acids. V was shortened by 3 bases and J by 0 bases, with 13 bases between the two germline ends. Germline-derived CDR1 and CDR2 are MGHRA and YSYEKL. CDR3 protein: CASSQPTGASTDTQYF. The CDR3 nucleotides are TGCGCCAGCAGCCAGCCGACAGGAGCTAGCACAGATACGCAGTATTTT.

This clone was picked up one time. The rearrangement links TRBV7-8 to TRBJ2-6; D possibly corresponds to TRBD1 (5 bases). The CDR3 contains 15 residues. Germline V gene sequence: CDR1 SGHVS, CDR2 FQNEAQ. V gave up 6 bases and J gave up 0 bases, with 9 bases separating them. CDR3 protein: CASRSGHSGANVLTF. The CDR3 region has the DNA TGTGCCAGCAGATCTGGACACTCTGGGGCCAACGTCCTGACTTTC.

The rearrangement links TRBV19 to TRBJ1-5, with 8 positions matching TRBD1. The germline gives CDR1 LNHDA, CDR2 SQIVND (reference sequence). J lost 2 bases, V lost 10 bases, and 4 bases had no gene match. This CDR3 is built from 13 residues. Written as DNA, the CDR3 is TGTGCCACCTTACAGGGGGGCAATCAGCCCCAGCATTTT. Its translation: CATLQGGNQPQHF.

The genes are TRBV2 and TRBJ1-2; D uncertain. Trimming stripped 6 bases from V and 5 bases from J, with 16 bases between. This CDR3 spans 14 amino acids. Germline CDR1 is SNHLY and CDR2 is FYNNEI. CDR3 DNA: TGTGCCAGCAGCCTATCGGGAACAGTTTATGGCTACACCTTC. Protein: CASSLSGTVYGYTF.

This clone was observed a handful of times. The chain has TRBV7-9 and TRBJ2-5, with TRBD1 matching over 9 bases. V was pared by 5 bases and J by 2 bases, with 0 bases of the junction left unmatched. The V gene's germline CDR1 is SEHNR and CDR2 FQNEAQ (reference sequence). The CDR3 loop spans 13 amino acids. CDR3: CASSGTGQETQYF. The CDR3 DNA reads TGTGCCAGCAGCGGGACAGGGCAAGAGACCCAGTACTTC.

The chain employs TRBV28 and TRBJ1-5; 10 bases are a match to TRBD1. V lost 2 bases and J lost 3; bases outside the gene matches: 1. The CDR3 sequence is 15 residues long. Germline V lookup: CDR1 MDHEN, CDR2 SYDVKM. CDR3 nucleotides: TGTGCCAGCAGTTTAGGGACAGGGGACAATCAGCCCCAGCATTTT. Translation gives CASSLGTGDNQPQHF.

The chain is built from TRBV24-1 and TRBJ2-1, with D perhaps matching TRBD1 (6 bases). CDR1 is KGHDR and CDR2 is SFDVKD in the germline V gene. The V end lost 3 bases, the J end lost 3 bases, and 14 bases lay between the germline ends. This CDR3 is built from 16 residues. The CDR3 nucleotides read TGTGCCACCAGTGATACAGGGAGTTCGTACTACAATGAGCAGTTCTTC. Protein: CATSDTGSSYYNEQFF.

With respect to this clone: The sample has other DNA sequences that encode this CDR3 too. J is TRBJ1-3 and V is TRBV7-9; no definite D call. Trimming removed 2 bases from V and 4 bases from J, with 3 bases in between. Germline CDR1 is SEHNR and CDR2 is FQNEAQ (reference sequence). The CDR3 runs 12 residues. Here the CDR3 DNA reads TGTGCCAGCAGCTTACGGGGAAACACCATATATTTT. It translates to CASSLRGNTIYF. Full variable domain (missing parts from reference TRBV7-9 and TRBJ1-3): DTGVSQNPRHKITKRGQNVTFRCDPISEHNRLYWYRQTLGQGPEFLTYFQNEAQLEKSRLLSDRFSAERPKGSFSTLEIQRTEQGDSAMYLCASSLRGNTIYFGEGSWLTVV.

This chain links TRBV24-1 with TRBJ2-6; 7 bases fit TRBD2. V dropped 5 bases and J dropped 2; count of bases not matched to a gene: 2. The CDR3 is made up of 15 amino acids. CDR1 and CDR2 (germline): KGHDR, SFDVKD. The CDR3 DNA reads as TGTGCCACCAGTGTGGGGGGGACTGGGGCCAACGTCCTGACTTTC. Translation: CATSVGGTGANVLTF.

The sample holds one count of this clone. This chain connects TRBV3-1 (or the pseudogene TRBV3-2) to TRBJ2-2; 9 bases map to TRBD2. CDR3 length: 16 amino acids. V was pared by 4 bases and J by 1 base, with 4 bases of the junction left unmatched. Germline-derived CDR1 and CDR2 are LGHDT and YNNKEL (reference sequence). CDR3 in DNA: TGTGCCAGCAGCCCTCATAGCGGGGGGAACACCGGGGAGCTGTTTTTT. The encoded protein is CASSPHSGGNTGELFF.

This chain connects TRBV9 to TRBJ2-6; 10 nucleotides align to TRBD2. The V segment lost 3 bases and the J segment 2 bases; nucleotides outside the gene matches: 11. Looked up from germline, CDR1 is SGDLS and CDR2 is YYNGEE. This CDR3 is built from 19 residues. Here the CDR3 reads CASSGSFERGGAGANVLTF. The CDR3 region has the DNA TGTGCCAGCAGCGGTTCCTTCGAGCGGGGGGGCGCTGGGGCCAACGTCCTGACTTTC.

This sequence joins TRBV5-8 and TRBJ1-3; 7 bases align to TRBD1. Losses at the gene ends were 6 bases for V and 0 bases for J; bases not matched to a gene: 9. The CDR3 runs to 16 residues. Germline CDR1 reads SGHTS; CDR2 reads YDEGEE. The CDR3 sequence: CASTARGATSGNTIYF. The CDR3 DNA is TGTGCCAGCACGGCCAGGGGGGCGACCTCTGGAAACACCATATATTTT.

This clone was counted a single time. The chain recombines TRBV6-6 with TRBJ2-7; 10 nucleotides agree with TRBD1. Germline V lookup: CDR1 MNHNY, CDR2 SVGAGI (reference sequence). The CDR3 is 17 residues long. V lost 6 bases, J lost 2 bases, and 13 bases stayed unmatched. The CDR3 here is CASSRSTGTGDTYEQYF. CDR3 nucleotide sequence: TGTGCCAGCAGCCGAAGTACCGGGACAGGGGATACCTACGAGCAGTACTTC.

The rearrangement links TRBV9 to TRBJ2-3; 9 bases map to TRBD2. The germline V gene has CDR1 SGDLS and CDR2 YYNGEE. The CDR3 is 15 amino acids. With 2 bases clipped from V and 6 bases from J, the junction kept 7 bases outside the gene matches. The CDR3 bases are TGTGCCAGCAGCGTCTCGGCGGGGGGGCACGATACGCAGTATTTT. Its translation is CASSVSAGGHDTQYF.